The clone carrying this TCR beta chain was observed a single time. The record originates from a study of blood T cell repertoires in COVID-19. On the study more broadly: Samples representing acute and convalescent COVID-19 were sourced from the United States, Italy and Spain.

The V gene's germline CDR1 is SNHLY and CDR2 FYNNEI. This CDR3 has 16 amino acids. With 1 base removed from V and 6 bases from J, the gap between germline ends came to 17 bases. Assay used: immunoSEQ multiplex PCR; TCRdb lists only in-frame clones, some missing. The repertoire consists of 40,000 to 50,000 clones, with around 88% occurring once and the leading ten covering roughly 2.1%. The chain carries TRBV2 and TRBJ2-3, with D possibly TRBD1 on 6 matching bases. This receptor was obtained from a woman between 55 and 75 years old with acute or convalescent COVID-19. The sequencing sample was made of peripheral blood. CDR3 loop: CASSEGKTGQSDTQYF. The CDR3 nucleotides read TGTGCCAGCAGTGAAGGAAAAACAGGGCAATCCGATACGCAGTATTTT.